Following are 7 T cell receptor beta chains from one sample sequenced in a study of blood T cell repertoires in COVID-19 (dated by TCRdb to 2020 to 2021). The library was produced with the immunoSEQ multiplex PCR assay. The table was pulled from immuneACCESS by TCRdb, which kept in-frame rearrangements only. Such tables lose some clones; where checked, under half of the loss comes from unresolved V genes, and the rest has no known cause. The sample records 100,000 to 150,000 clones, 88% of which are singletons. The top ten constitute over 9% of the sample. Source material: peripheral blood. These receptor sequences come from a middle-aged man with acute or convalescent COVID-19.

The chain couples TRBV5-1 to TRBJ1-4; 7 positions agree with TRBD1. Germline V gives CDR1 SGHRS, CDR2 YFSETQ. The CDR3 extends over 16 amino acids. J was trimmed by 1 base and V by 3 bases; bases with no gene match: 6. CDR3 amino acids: CASSWSYRGTNEKLFF. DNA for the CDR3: TGCGCCAGCAGCTGGTCCTACAGGGGAACTAATGAAAAACTGTTTTTT.

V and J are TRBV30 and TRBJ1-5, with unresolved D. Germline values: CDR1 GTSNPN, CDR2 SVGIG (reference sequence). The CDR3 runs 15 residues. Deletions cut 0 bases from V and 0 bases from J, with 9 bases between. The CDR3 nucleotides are TGTGCCTGGAGTGTACCCGGGTTTAGCAATCAGCCCCAGCATTTT. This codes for CAWSVPGFSNQPQHF.

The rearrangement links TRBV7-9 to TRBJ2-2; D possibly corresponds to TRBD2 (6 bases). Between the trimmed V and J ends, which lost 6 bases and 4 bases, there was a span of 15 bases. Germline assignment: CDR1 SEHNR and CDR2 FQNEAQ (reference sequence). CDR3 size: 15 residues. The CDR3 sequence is CASSSTRGSTGELFF. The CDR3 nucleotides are TGTGCCAGCAGTTCGACTAGGGGTTCCACCGGGGAGCTGTTTTTT.

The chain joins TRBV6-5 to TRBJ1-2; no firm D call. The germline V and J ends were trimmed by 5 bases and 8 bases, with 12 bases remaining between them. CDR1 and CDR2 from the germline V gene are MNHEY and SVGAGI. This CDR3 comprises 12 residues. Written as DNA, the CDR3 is TGTGCCAGCAGTCAGACTGGATGGGGCTACACCTTC. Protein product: CASSQTGWGYTF.

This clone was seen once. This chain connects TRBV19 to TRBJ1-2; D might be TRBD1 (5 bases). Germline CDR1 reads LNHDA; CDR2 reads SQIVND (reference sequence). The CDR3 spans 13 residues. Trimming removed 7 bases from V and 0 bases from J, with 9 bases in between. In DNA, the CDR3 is TGTGCCAGTATGGGCAGGGCTAACTATGGCTACACCTTC. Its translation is CASMGRANYGYTF.

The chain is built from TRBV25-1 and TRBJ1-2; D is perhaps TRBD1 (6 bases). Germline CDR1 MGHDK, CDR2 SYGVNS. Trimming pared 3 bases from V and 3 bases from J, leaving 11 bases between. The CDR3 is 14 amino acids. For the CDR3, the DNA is TGTGCCAGCAGTGATACAGGGTGGGACTATGGCTACACCTTC. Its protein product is CASSDTGWDYGYTF.

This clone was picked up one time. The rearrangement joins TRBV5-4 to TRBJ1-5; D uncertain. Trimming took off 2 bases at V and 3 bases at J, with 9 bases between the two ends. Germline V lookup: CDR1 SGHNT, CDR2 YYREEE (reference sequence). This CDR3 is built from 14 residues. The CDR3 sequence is CASSLRGSNQPQHF. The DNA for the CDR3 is TGTGCCAGCAGCTTACGAGGGTCCAATCAGCCCCAGCATTTT.